This TCR beta chain emerged from a study of cytomegalovirus exposure and HLA in healthy donors. Whole-study findings and limits: Reports indicate that TCR beta sequences accurately predicted the HLA-A and HLA-B alleles of most subjects. Across donors, most TCRs were seen rarely, yet some public ones were widespread. Exclusion as indistinguishable affected some V segments, including TRBV6-2 and TRBV6-3.

Donors consisted of healthy bone marrow donors. The CDR3 is made up of 23 amino acids. After removal of 0 bases from V and 3 bases from J, the junction contained 21 bases not matched to a gene. The V gene's germline CDR1 is LNHNV and CDR2 YYDKDF (reference sequence). The PCR had 60 Vbeta and 13 Jbeta primers. Assay used: immunoSEQ multiplex PCR; TCRdb lists only in-frame clones, some missing. The table records 95,000 to 150,000 clones, about three fifths of them present only once. In the case of this clone: Its antigen is still unknown.

The sample comprised PBMCs. The sequence derives from a woman between 40 and 55 years old in good health and CMV-seropositive. The rearrangement uses TRBV15 and TRBJ2-7; TRBD2 matches at 15 bases. CDR3 amino acids: CATSRDSGLAGGSPRAKSYEQYF. In DNA form, the CDR3 reads TGTGCCACCAGCAGAGATTCGGGACTAGCGGGAGGAAGCCCTAGAGCAAAAAGCTACGAGCAGTACTTC.